What follows are 15 T cell receptor beta chains derived from one specimen sequenced in a study of blood T cell repertoires in COVID-19. Libraries were prepared by immunoSEQ multiplex PCR; TCRdb keeps only in-frame clonotypes and omits some of them. This sample has around 200,000 clones, with 70% to 90% found just once. The sample consisted of peripheral blood. The receptors were sampled from a woman between 18 and 29 years old who had recovered from COVID-19.

This chain connects TRBV7-3 to TRBJ2-1, with 11 bases identical to TRBD1. The germline gives CDR1 SGHTA, CDR2 FQGTGA. V gave up 4 bases and J gave up 7 bases; unmatched junction bases: 9. This CDR3 comprises 16 residues. Here the CDR3 DNA reads TGTGCCAGCAGCTCCCCCCGAGGGACAGGGGGGAATGAGCAGTTCTTC. This encodes CASSSPRGTGGNEQFF. Together with reference TRBV7-3 and TRBJ2-1, the CDR3 gives the full variable domain: GAGVSQTPSNKVTEKGKYVELRCDPISGHTALYWYRQSLGQGPEFLIYFQGTGAADDSGLPNDRFFAVRPEGSVSTLKIQRTERGDSAVYLCASSSPRGTGGNEQFFGPGTRLTVL.

This chain connects TRBV18 to TRBJ1-4; D call uncertain. The V and J ends lost 3 bases and 6 bases respectively, with 17 bases between them. CDR3 length: 16 amino acids. Germline V CDR1 and CDR2: KGHSH, LQKENI. The CDR3 reads CASSPLKSPYDEKLFF. The CDR3 DNA is TGTGCCAGCTCACCGCTAAAAAGTCCTTACGATGAAAAACTGTTTTTT.

This clone showed up just once. This chain links TRBV6-5 with TRBJ1-5; D may be TRBD1 (6 bases). Trimming pared 2 bases from V and 0 bases from J, leaving 8 bases between. Germline V gives CDR1 MNHEY, CDR2 SVGAGI. The CDR3 extends over 15 amino acids. The CDR3 loop is CASSYDRYSNQPQHF. DNA for the CDR3: TGTGCCAGCAGTTACGACAGGTATAGCAATCAGCCCCAGCATTTT.

The chain uses TRBV6-1 and TRBJ1-2; a possible D gene is TRBD1 (5 bases). Trimming took off 3 bases at V and 5 bases at J, with 28 bases between the two ends. CDR1 is MNHNS, CDR2 SASEGT, per germline. The CDR3 totals 19 residues. The CDR3 reads CASSDGSPVRTPRQYGYTF. The CDR3 bases are TGTGCCAGCAGTGACGGTTCGCCCGTACGGACACCCCGTCAATATGGCTACACCTTC.

The CDR3 DNA follows: TGCGCCAGCAGCCACACGGGAGGTAGGTTGGATGAGCAGTTCTTC. Protein product: CASSHTGGRLDEQFF. The chain joins TRBV4-1 to TRBJ2-1; 7 bases match TRBD2. CDR1 is MGHRA, CDR2 YSYEKL, per germline. The CDR3 has 15 residues. The V segment lost 3 bases and the J segment 8 bases; nucleotides outside the gene matches: 10.

The V call is TRBV13, the J call TRBJ1-5; D not resolved. The CDR3 is made up of 16 amino acids. Germline CDR1 PRHDT, CDR2 FYEKMQ (reference sequence). V was clipped by 0 bases and J by 5 bases, with 14 bases between them. CDR3: CASSLGRRELDQPQHF. CDR3 DNA sequence: TGTGCCAGCAGCTTAGGGCGAAGGGAGTTGGATCAGCCCCAGCATTTT.

The V gene is TRBV2, the J gene TRBJ1-2, with 7 nucleotides matching TRBD1. The CDR3 is 13 residues long. Losses at the gene ends were 4 bases for V and 4 bases for J; bases not matched to a gene: 3. CDR1 and CDR2 (germline): SNHLY, FYNNEI. CDR3 residues: CASSGTGFYGYTF. The CDR3 bases are TGTGCCAGCAGTGGGACAGGATTCTATGGCTACACCTTC.

This rearrangement joins TRBV21-1 to TRBJ2-5; the table calls TRBD1, which could not be checked here. TRBV21-1 is a listed pseudogene. CDR3 length equals 13 residues. CDR3 sequence (DNA): TGTGCCAGCAGCAAAGGGACAGCTAGGACCCAGTACTTC. Amino acid sequence: CASSKGTARTQYF.

The chain employs TRBV27 and TRBJ1-1; D perhaps matches TRBD1 (6 bases). Trimming cost V 4 bases and J 5 bases, with 17 bases left between them. Germline loops: CDR1 MNHEY, CDR2 SMNVEV (reference sequence). This CDR3 has 15 residues. In DNA, the CDR3 is TGTGCCAGCAGTTCCCAACAGGGTTTGTGGACTGAAGCTTTCTTT. Residues: CASSSQQGLWTEAFF.

The rearrangement uses TRBV5-1 and TRBJ1-5; 7 bases are shared with TRBD1. V lost 2 bases, J lost 2 bases, and 1 base stayed unmatched. Germline V gene lookup returns CDR1 SGHRS and CDR2 YFSETQ. This CDR3 has 14 residues. The CDR3 is CASSLGTGNQPQHF. CDR3 DNA sequence: TGCGCCAGCAGCTTAGGGACAGGCAATCAGCCCCAGCATTTT.

This clone is a singleton in its sample. The V gene is TRBV6-5, the J gene TRBJ1-2; 9 bases line up with TRBD1. The CDR3 is made up of 14 amino acids. Per the germline V gene, CDR1 is MNHEY and CDR2 is SVGAGI. Trimming at V came to 2 bases and at J to 3 bases, leaving 1 base not matched to a gene. CDR3 region: CASSYGQGYYGYTF. The DNA for the CDR3 is TGTGCCAGCAGTTACGGACAGGGGTACTATGGCTACACCTTC.

This chain connects TRBV7-9 to TRBJ1-2; D uncertain. The CDR3 covers 17 residues. The V end lost 5 bases, the J end lost 4 bases, and 23 bases lay between the germline ends. CDR1 is SEHNR, CDR2 FQNEAQ, per germline (reference sequence). CDR3 sequence reads: CASSPTEGGDGVYGYTF. In DNA, the CDR3 is TGTGCCAGCAGCCCTACCGAAGGAGGAGATGGAGTCTATGGCTACACCTTC.

The chain has TRBV4-1 and TRBJ2-7; tentatively, D is TRBD1 (5 bases). This CDR3 comprises 14 residues. Trimming cost V 4 bases and J 2 bases, with 12 bases left between them. The germline V gene encodes CDR1 MGHRA and CDR2 YSYEKL. The CDR3 loop reads CASSLTELTYEQYF. DNA for the CDR3: TGCGCCAGCAGCCTGACAGAACTAACCTACGAGCAGTACTTC.

This chain uses TRBV30 with TRBJ2-3, with 8 bases aligning to TRBD2. Germline V lookup: CDR1 GTSNPN, CDR2 SVGIG (reference sequence). The CDR3 is 14 amino acids. Losses at the gene ends were 4 bases for V and 2 bases for J; bases not matched to a gene: 5. CDR3 loop: CAWTRGRPTDTQYF. Here the CDR3 DNA reads TGTGCCTGGACCCGCGGGAGGCCCACAGATACGCAGTATTTT.

This clone was picked up a small number of times. This chain links TRBV5-1 with TRBJ2-7; D ambiguous. The length of the CDR3 is 12 residues. Germline lookup yields CDR1 SGHRS and CDR2 YFSETQ. V lost 2 bases and J 1 base, leaving 4 bases between the germline ends. The CDR3 coding sequence is TGCGCCAGCAGCTTCAATTCCTACGAGCAGTACTTC. Amino acids: CASSFNSYEQYF.